This entry concerns a single T cell receptor (beta chain). Its antigen is not known. The CDR3 spans 16 residues. The V and J ends lost 2 bases and 7 bases respectively, with 15 bases between them. The germline V gene has CDR1 MNHEY and CDR2 SVGAGI. A multiplex PCR was run with 60 Vbeta primers and 13 Jbeta primers. The protocol was immunoSEQ multiplex PCR, while the TCRdb copy is restricted to in-frame clones and leaves out a portion. The sample consists of approximately 220,000 clones, 65% to 85% of them appearing once. The entry originates in a study of cytomegalovirus exposure and HLA in healthy donors. Study information: As released early, the data held some 80 million unique TCRs from HLA-typed donors.

General study points: The analysis excluded some indistinguishable V segments, including TRBV6-2 and TRBV6-3. In an earlier analysis, productive rearrangement rates for most beta V segments clustered near 87% or 30%.

The source material was PBMCs. The rearrangement uses TRBV6-5 and TRBJ1-6; unclear D gene. This TCR derives from a man younger than 45 in good health and CMV-seronegative. The CDR3: CASSYVSLGENSPLHF. CDR3 nucleotides: TGTGCCAGCAGTTACGTTTCTCTCGGGGAAAATTCACCCCTCCACTTT.